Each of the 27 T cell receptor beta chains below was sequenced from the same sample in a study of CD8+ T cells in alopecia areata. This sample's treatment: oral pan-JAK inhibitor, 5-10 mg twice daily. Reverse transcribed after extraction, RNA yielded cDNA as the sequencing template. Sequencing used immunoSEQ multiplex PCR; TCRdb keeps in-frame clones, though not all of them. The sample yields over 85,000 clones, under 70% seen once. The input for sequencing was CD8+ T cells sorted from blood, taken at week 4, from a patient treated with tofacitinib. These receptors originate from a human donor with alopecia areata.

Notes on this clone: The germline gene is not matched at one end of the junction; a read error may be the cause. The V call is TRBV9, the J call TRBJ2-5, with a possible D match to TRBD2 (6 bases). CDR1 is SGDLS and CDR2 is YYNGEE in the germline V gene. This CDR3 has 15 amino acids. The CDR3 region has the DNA TGTGCCAGCGGCGTAGGAATGCGGGGCCAGGAGACCCAGTACTTC. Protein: CASGVGMRGQETQYF.

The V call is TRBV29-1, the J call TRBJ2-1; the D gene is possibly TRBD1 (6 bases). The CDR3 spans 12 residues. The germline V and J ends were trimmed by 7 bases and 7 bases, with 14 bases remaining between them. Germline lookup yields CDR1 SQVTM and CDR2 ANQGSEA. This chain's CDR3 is CSAGDPQNEQFF. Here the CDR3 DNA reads TGCAGCGCAGGGGACCCGCAGAATGAGCAGTTCTTC.

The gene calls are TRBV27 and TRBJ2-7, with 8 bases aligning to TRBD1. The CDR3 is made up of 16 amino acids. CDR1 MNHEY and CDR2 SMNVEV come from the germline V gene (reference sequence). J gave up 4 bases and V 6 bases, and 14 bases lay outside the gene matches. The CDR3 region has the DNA TGTGCCAGCAGCTGGGGCGCGGGACAGGCGGGGTACGAGCAGTACTTC. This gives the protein CASSWGAGQAGYEQYF.

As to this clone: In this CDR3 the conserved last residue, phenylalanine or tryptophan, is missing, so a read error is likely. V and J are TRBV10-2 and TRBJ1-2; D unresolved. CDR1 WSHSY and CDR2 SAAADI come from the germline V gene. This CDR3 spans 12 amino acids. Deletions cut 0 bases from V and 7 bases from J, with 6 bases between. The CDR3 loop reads CASSESPPGYTL. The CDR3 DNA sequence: TGCGCCAGCAGTGAGTCACCGCCTGGCTACACCCTC.

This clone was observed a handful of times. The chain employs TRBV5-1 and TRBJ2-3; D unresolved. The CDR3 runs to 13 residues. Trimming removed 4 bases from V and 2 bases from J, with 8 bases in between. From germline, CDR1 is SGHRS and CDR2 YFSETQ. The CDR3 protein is CASSTLPTDTQYF. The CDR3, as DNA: TGCGCCAGCAGCACCCTACCCACAGATACGCAGTATTTT. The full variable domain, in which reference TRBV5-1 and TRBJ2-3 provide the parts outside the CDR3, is KAGVTQTPRYLIKTRGQQVTLSCSPISGHRSVSWYQQTPGQGLQFLFEYFSETQRNKGNFPGRFSGRQFSNSRSEMNVSTLELGDSALYLCASSTLPTDTQYFGPGTRLTVL.

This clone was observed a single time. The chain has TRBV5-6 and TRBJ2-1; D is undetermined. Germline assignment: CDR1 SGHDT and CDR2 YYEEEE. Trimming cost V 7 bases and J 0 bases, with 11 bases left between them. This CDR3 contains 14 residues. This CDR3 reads CASGLIDSYNEQFF. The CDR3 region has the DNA TGTGCCAGCGGGCTTATAGACTCCTACAATGAGCAGTTCTTC.

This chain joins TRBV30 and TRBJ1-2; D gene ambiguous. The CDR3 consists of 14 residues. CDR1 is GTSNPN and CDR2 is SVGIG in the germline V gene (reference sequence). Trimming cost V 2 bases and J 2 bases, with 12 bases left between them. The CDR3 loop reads CAWSPFGGNYGYTF. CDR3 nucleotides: TGTGCCTGGAGTCCCTTTGGTGGGAACTATGGCTACACCTTC.

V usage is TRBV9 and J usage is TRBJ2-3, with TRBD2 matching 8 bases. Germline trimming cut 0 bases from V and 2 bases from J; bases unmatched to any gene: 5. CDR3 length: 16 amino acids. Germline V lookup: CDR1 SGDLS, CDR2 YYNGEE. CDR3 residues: CASSVETSGITDTQYF. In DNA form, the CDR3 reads TGTGCCAGCAGCGTAGAAACTAGCGGCATCACAGATACGCAGTATTTT.

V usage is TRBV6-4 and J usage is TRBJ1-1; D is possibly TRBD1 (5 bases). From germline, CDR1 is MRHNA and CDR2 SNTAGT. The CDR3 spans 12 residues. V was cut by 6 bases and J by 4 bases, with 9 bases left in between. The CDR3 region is CASRVGGTEAFF. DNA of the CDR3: TGTGCCAGCAGGGTCGGGGGCACTGAAGCTTTCTTT.

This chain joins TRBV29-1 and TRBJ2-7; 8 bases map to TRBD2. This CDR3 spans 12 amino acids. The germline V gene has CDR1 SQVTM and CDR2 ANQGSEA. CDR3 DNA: TGCAGTATCGGGGGGGGCGACTACGAGCAGTACTTC. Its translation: CSIGGGDYEQYF.

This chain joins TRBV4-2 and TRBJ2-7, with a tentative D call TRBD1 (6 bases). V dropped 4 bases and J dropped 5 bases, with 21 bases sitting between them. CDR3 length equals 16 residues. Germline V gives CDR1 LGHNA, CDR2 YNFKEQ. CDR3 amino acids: CASSRTWTDPRDEQYF. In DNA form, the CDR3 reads TGTGCCAGCAGCCGGACATGGACAGACCCTAGGGACGAGCAGTACTTC.

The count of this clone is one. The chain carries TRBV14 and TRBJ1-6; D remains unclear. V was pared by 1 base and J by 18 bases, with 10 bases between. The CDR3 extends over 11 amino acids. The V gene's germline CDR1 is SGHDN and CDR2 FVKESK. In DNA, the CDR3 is TGTGCCAGCAGCCAAGGGTCCGAGTACCACTTT. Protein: CASSQGSEYHF.

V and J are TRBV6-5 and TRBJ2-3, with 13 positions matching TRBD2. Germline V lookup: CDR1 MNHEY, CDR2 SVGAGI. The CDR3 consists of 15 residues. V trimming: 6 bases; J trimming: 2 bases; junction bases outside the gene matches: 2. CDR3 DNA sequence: TGTGCCAGCAGCGGGACTAGCGGGGTCACAGATACGCAGTATTTT. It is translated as CASSGTSGVTDTQYF.

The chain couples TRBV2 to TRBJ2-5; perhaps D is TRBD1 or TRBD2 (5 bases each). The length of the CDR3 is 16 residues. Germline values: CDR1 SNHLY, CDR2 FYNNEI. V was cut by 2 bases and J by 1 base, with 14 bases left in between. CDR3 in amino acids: CASSEPPGRIQETQYF. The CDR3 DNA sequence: TGTGCCAGCAGTGAACCTCCGGGACGTATCCAAGAGACCCAGTACTTC.

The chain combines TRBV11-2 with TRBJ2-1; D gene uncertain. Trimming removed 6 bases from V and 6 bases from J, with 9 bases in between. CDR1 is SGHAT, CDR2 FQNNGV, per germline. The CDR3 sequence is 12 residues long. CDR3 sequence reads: CASRFPRNEQFF. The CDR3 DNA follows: TGTGCCAGCAGATTCCCCCGCAATGAGCAGTTCTTC.

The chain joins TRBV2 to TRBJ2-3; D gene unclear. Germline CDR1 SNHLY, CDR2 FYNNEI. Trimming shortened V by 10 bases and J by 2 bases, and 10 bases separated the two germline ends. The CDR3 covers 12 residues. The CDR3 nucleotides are TGTGCCATAGCCGAGACCACAGATACGCAGTATTTT. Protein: CAIAETTDTQYF.

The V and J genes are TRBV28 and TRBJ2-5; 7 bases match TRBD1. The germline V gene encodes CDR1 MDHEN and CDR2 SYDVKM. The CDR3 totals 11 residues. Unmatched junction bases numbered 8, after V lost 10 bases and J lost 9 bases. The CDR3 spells CANTGDWAQYF. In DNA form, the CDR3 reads TGTGCCAACACAGGGGATTGGGCCCAGTACTTC.

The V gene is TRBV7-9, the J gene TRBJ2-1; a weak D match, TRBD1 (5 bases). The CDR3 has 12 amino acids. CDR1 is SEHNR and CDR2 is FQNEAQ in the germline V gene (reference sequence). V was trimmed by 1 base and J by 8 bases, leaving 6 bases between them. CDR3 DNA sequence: TGTGCCAGCAGCTTAGGGGGCCATGAGCAGTTCTTC. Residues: CASSLGGHEQFF.

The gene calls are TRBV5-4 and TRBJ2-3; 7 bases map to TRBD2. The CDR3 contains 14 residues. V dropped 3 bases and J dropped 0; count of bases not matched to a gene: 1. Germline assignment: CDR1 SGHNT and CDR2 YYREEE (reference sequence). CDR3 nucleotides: TGTGCCAGCAGCTGGGGGGGAAGCACAGATACGCAGTATTTT. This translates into CASSWGGSTDTQYF. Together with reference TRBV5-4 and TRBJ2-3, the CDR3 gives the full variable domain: ETGVTQSPTHLIKTRGQQVTLRCSSQSGHNTVSWYQQALGQGPQFIFQYYREEENGRGNFPPRFSGLQFPNYSSELNVNALELDDSALYLCASSWGGSTDTQYFGPGTRLTVL.

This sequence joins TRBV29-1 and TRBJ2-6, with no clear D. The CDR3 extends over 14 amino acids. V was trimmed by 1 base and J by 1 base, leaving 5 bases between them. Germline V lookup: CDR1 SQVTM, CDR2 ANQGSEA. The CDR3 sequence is CSVEGVSGANVLTF. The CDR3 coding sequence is TGCAGCGTTGAAGGCGTTTCTGGGGCCAACGTCCTGACTTTC.

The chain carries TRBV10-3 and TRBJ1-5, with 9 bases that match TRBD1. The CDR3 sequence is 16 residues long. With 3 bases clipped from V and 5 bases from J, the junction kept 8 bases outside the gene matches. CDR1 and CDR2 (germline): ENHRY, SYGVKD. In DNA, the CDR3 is TGTGCCATCAGTGATCCGGACAGGGGAGCTCATCAGCCCCAGCATTTT. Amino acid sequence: CAISDPDRGAHQPQHF.

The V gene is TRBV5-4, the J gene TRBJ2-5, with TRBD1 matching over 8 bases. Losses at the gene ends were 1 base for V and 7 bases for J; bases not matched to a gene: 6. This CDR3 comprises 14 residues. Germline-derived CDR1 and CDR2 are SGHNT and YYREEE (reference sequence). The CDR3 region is CASSLNRGTATQYF. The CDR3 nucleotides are TGTGCCAGCAGCTTGAACAGGGGGACGGCGACCCAGTACTTC.

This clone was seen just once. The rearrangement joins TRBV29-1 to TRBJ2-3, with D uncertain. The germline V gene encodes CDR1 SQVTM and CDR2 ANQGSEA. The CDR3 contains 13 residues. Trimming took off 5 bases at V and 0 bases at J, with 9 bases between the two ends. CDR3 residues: CSVPGESTDTQYF. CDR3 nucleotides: TGCAGCGTTCCAGGAGAGAGCACAGATACGCAGTATTTT.

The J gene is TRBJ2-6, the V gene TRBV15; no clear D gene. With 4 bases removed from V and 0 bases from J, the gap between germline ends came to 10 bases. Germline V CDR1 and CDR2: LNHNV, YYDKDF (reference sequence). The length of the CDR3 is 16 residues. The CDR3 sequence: CATSIFISSGANVLTF. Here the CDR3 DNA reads TGTGCCACCAGCATTTTTATTAGCTCTGGGGCCAACGTCCTGACTTTC.

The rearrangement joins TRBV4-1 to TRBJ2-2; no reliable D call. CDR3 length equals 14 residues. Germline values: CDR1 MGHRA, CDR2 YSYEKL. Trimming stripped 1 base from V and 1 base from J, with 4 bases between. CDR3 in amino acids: CASSQGLNTGELFF. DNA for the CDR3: TGCGCCAGCAGCCAAGGTCTGAACACCGGGGAGCTGTTTTTT.

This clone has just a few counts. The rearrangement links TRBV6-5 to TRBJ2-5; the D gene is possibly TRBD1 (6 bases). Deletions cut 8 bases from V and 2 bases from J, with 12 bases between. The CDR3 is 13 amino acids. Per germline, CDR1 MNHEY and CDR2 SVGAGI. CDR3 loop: CASHPGTQETQYF. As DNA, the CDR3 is TGTGCCAGCCACCCCGGGACACAAGAGACCCAGTACTTC.

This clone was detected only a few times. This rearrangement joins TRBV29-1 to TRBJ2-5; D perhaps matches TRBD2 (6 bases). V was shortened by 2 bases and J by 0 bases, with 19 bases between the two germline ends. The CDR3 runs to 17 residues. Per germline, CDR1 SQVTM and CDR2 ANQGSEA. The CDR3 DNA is TGCAGCGTTGAAAGTTATGGAGGGAGCCGGTACCAAGAGACCCAGTACTTC. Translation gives CSVESYGGSRYQETQYF.